This T cell receptor beta chain was captured by sequencing in a study of blood T cells in healthy people across ages. Sample-barcoded 5' priming and a J-beta primer mix drove a second PCR of 7 to 11 cycles. TCRdb recomputed calls from the 5' RACE reads with MiXCR, one row per CDR3 protein. The table has around 400,000 distinct CDR3 sequences, approximately 51% seen once; the top ten hold 51%. The length of the CDR3 is 13 residues. Germline V lookup: CDR1 MNHEY, CDR2 SMNVEV (reference sequence). V dropped 7 bases and J dropped 6 bases, with 15 bases sitting between them. The V call is TRBV27, the J call TRBJ1-1; D might be TRBD1 (6 bases). Material for sequencing was blood. The receptor comes from a man aged 55 to 70 in good health. This CDR3 reads CASTGRGGAEAFF. In nucleotides, the CDR3 is TGTGCCAGCACGGGAAGGGGGGGCGCTGAAGCTTTCTTT.